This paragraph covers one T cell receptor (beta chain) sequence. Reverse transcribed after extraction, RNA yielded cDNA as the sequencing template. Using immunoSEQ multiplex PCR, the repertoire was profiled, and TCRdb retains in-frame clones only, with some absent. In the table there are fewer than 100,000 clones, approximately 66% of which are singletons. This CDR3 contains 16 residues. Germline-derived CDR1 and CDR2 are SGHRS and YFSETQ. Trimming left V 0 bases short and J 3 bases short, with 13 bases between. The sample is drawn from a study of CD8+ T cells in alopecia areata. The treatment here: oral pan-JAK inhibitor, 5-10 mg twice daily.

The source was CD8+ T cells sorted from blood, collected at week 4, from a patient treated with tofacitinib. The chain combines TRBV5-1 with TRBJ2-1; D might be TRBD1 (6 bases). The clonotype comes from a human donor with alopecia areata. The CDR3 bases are TGCGCCAGCAGCTTGGGAGGACAGCTATTCTACAATGAGCAGTTCTTC. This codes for CASSLGGQLFYNEQFF.